A selection of T cell receptor beta chains follows, all from one sample in a study of cytomegalovirus exposure and HLA in healthy donors. TCRdb's copy holds only in-frame clones and misses some; the assay was immunoSEQ multiplex PCR. The table has 100,000 to 150,000 clones, 8.5% seen once. Material: PBMCs. These receptors were obtained from a man in his forties in good health and CMV-seronegative. Both conserved end residues are part of each CDR3. Fields, in order: V gene, D gene, CDR3 length, clone size, J gene, CDR3 protein, CDR3 DNA. D genes are given only for firm matches. The size of a clone is reported for some rows only, either as once, few or many, or as a class for expanded clones.

V: TRBV4-3
D: NA
length: 16
size: NA
J: TRBJ2-2
CDR3: CASSQALRVDTGELFF
DNA: TGCGCCAGCAGCCAAGCATTGCGTGTGGACACCGGGGAGCTGTTTTTT

V: TRBV2
D: NA
length: 15
size: few
J: TRBJ2-3
CDR3: CASSEAPSTRGTQYF
DNA: TGTGCCAGCAGTGAAGCGCCAAGCACCAGAGGCACGCAGTATTTT

V: TRBV28
D: NA
length: 15
size: few
J: TRBJ2-7
CDR3: CASRNFRASPGEQYF
DNA: TGTGCCAGCAGAAATTTTAGGGCCTCTCCGGGGGAGCAGTACTTC

V: TRBV7-6
D: TRBD1
length: 15
size: NA
J: TRBJ2-5
CDR3: CASSRGQGAGETQYF
DNA: TGTGCCAGCAGCAGGGGACAGGGGGCCGGTGAGACCCAGTACTTC

V: TRBV7-6
D: NA
length: 12
size: few
J: TRBJ1-4
CDR3: CASSPEDEKLFF
DNA: TGTGCCAGCAGCCCAGAAGATGAAAAACTGTTTTTT

V: TRBV5-1
D: NA
length: 14
size: few
J: TRBJ2-3
CDR3: CASSMQGSTDTQYF
DNA: TGCGCCAGCAGCATGCAGGGGAGCACAGATACGCAGTATTTT

V: TRBV19
D: NA
length: 16
size: NA
J: TRBJ1-4
CDR3: CASSIIPTGLHEKLFF
DNA: TGTGCCAGTAGTATCATCCCCACAGGGCTCCATGAAAAACTGTTTTTT

V: TRBV6-6
D: TRBD2
length: 15
size: NA
J: TRBJ2-5
CDR3: CASNFGTSGDETQYF
DNA: TGTGCCAGCAATTTCGGGACTAGCGGGGATGAGACCCAGTACTTC

V: TRBV5-1
D: NA
length: 14
size: NA
J: TRBJ2-3
CDR3: CASSVNSRADTQYF
DNA: TGCGCCAGCAGCGTTAACTCCAGGGCAGATACGCAGTATTTT

V: TRBV6-5
D: TRBD1
length: 13
size: NA
J: TRBJ2-5
CDR3: CASRDRGKETQYF
DNA: TGTGCCAGCAGGGACAGGGGAAAAGAGACCCAGTACTTC

V: TRBV4-2
D: NA
length: 18
size: NA
J: TRBJ1-5
CDR3: CASSQVREGIRGNQPQHF
DNA: TGTGCCAGCAGCCAAGTCAGGGAGGGTATTCGGGGCAATCAGCCCCAGCATTTT

V: TRBV6-6
D: NA
length: 15
size: few
J: TRBJ2-2
CDR3: CASSYFAEATGELFF
DNA: TGTGCCAGCAGTTACTTTGCGGAGGCTACCGGGGAGCTGTTTTTT

V: TRBV7-9
D: NA
length: 14
size: NA
J: TRBJ2-7
CDR3: CASTSRDFSYEQYF
DNA: TGTGCCAGCACTTCCCGGGACTTCTCCTACGAGCAGTACTTC

V: TRBV4-3
D: NA
length: 17
size: few
J: TRBJ1-1
CDR3: CARPEGDQGYANTEAFF
DNA: TGCGCCAGACCCGAGGGAGACCAAGGGTATGCGAACACTGAAGCTTTCTTT

V: TRBV5-4
D: TRBD2
length: 17
size: NA
J: TRBJ2-3
CDR3: CASSSGLAGPRVDTQYF
DNA: TGTGCCAGCAGCTCAGGACTAGCGGGGCCCCGAGTAGATACGCAGTATTTT

V: TRBV27
D: NA
length: 16
size: few
J: TRBJ2-3
CDR3: CASSSRGSGRTDTQYF
DNA: TGTGCCAGCAGTTCCCGTGGCAGCGGGCGCACAGATACGCAGTATTTT

V: TRBV2
D: TRBD2
length: 15
size: NA
J: TRBJ2-7
CDR3: CASSRQSGGPYEQYF
DNA: TGTGCCAGCAGTCGACAGAGCGGGGGTCCCTACGAGCAGTACTTC

V: TRBV19
D: TRBD2
length: 16
size: NA
J: TRBJ2-1
CDR3: CASSMTSGGDYNEQFF
DNA: TGTGCCAGTAGTATGACTAGCGGGGGGGATTACAATGAGCAGTTCTTC

V: TRBV13
D: NA
length: 13
size: NA
J: TRBJ1-1
CDR3: CASSLGGGTEAFF
DNA: TGTGCCAGCAGCTTAGGGGGGGGCACTGAAGCTTTCTTT

V: TRBV19
D: TRBD1
length: 16
size: NA
J: TRBJ1-5
CDR3: CASEPRTGWGNQPQHF
DNA: TGTGCCAGTGAACCCCGGACAGGTTGGGGGAATCAGCCCCAGCATTTT

V: TRBV6-5
D: NA
length: 15
size: few
J: TRBJ1-5
CDR3: CASSPISNSNQPQHF
DNA: TGTGCCAGCAGTCCTATTTCAAATAGCAATCAGCCCCAGCATTTT

V: TRBV2
D: NA
length: 11
size: few
J: TRBJ2-3
CDR3: CASSFVDTQYF
DNA: TGTGCCAGCAGTTTCGTAGATACGCAGTATTTT

V: TRBV11-2
D: NA
length: 15
size: few
J: TRBJ2-2
CDR3: CASSLENKNTGELFF
DNA: TGTGCCAGCAGCTTGGAGAACAAGAACACCGGGGAGCTGTTTTTT

V: TRBV5-1
D: TRBD1
length: 14
size: NA
J: TRBJ2-5
CDR3: CASSWWDSQETQYF
DNA: TGCGCCAGCAGCTGGTGGGACAGTCAAGAGACCCAGTACTTC

V: TRBV6-6
D: NA
length: 16
size: NA
J: TRBJ1-4
CDR3: CASSYRPTDSNEKLFF
DNA: TGTGCCAGCAGTTACCGCCCGACAGACAGTAATGAAAAACTGTTTTTT

V: TRBV29-1
D: NA
length: 14
size: NA
J: TRBJ2-7
CDR3: CSVEVDTSSYEQYF
DNA: TGCAGCGTTGAGGTAGACACTAGCTCCTACGAGCAGTACTTC

V: TRBV11-2
D: TRBD1
length: 19
size: many
J: TRBJ1-2
CDR3: CASSLGGLGQGALFYGYTF
DNA: TGTGCCAGCAGCTTAGGCGGATTAGGGCAGGGGGCTCTATTCTATGGCTACACCTTC

V: TRBV7-9
D: NA
length: 15
size: few
J: TRBJ1-2
CDR3: CASSLVEGTVYGYTF
DNA: TGTGCCAGCAGCTTAGTCGAGGGAACCGTCTATGGCTACACCTTC